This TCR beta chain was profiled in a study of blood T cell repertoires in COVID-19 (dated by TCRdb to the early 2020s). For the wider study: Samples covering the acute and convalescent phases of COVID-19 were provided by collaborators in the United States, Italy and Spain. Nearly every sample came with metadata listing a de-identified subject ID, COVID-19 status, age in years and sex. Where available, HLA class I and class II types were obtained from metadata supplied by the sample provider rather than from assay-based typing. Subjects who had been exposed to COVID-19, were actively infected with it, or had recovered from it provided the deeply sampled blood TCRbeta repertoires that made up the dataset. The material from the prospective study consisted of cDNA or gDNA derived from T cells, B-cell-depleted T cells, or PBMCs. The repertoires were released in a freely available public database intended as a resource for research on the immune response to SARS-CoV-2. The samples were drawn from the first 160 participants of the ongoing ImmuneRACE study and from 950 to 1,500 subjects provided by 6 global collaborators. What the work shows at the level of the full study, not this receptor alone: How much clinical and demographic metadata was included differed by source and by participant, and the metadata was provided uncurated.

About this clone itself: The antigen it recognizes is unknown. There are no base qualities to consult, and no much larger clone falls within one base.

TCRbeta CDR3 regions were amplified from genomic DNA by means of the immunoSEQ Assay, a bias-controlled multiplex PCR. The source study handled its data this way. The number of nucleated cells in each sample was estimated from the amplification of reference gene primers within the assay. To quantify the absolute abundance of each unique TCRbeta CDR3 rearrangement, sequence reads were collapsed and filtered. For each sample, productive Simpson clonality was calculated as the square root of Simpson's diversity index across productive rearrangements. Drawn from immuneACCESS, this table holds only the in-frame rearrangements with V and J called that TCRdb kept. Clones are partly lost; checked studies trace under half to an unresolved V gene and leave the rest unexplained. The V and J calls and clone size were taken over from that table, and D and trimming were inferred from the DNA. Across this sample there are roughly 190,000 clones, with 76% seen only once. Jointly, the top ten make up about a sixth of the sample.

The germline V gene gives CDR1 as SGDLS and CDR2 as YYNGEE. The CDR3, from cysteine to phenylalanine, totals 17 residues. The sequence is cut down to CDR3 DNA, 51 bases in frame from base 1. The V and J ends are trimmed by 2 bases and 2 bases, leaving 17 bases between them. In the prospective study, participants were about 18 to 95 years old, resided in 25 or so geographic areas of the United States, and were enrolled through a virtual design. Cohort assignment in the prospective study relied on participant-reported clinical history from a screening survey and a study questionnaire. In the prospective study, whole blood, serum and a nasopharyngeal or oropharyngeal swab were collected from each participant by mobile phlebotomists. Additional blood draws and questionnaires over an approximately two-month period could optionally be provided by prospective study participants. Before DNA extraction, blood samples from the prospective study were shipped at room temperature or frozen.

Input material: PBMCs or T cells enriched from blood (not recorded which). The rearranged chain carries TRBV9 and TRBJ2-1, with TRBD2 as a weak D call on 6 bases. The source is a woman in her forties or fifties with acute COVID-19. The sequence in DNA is TGTGCCAGCAGCGTCCTCTCCGGGACTCGAACCTACAATGAGCAGTTCTTC. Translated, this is CASSVLSGTRTYNEQFF.